This T cell receptor beta chain was observed in a study of Graves' ophthalmopathy and Graves' hyperthyroidism (dated by TCRdb to between 2018 and 2020). Notes on the research overall: Hyperthyroidism was defined as stable when no progression to ophthalmopathy occurred within 18 months of follow-up. TCR beta repertoire signatures were used to distinguish Graves' ophthalmopathy from Graves' hyperthyroidism and to predict progression to ophthalmopathy. In total, approximately 130 blood samples were TCR-sequenced: 40 to 45 ophthalmopathy, some 72 hyperthyroidism and some 17 hyperthyroidism-to-ophthalmopathy patients. To explore V-J signatures distinguishing ophthalmopathy from hyperthyroidism, a discovery set of under 110 patients (roughly 44 ophthalmopathy, 57 stable hyperthyroidism) was enrolled. The independent validation cohort included 18 hyperthyroidism patients plus 17 patients who later progressed from hyperthyroidism to ophthalmopathy. In roughly 6 hyperthyroidism patients, T-cell repertoires of thyroid tissue and blood were compared. Once sampling was done, hyperthyroidism patients were given methimazole at a starting dose of 30 mg daily, while ophthalmopathy patients were given high-dose intravenous methylprednisolone. On the study overall, not on this receptor specifically: Most expanded thyroid clonotypes with a frequency above 0.001 also appeared in blood, which suggests that blood repertoires may reflect the immune response in the thyroid. No statistical method was used to predetermine the sample size, and group allocation was not hidden from the investigators. In cross-validation, the 13-signature model distinguished ophthalmopathy from stable hyperthyroidism with 85% to 90% sensitivity and just under 84% specificity, and in the test set the corresponding values were approximately 80% and 75%. In validation, the model predicted ophthalmopathy progression with 55% to 71% sensitivity and about 73% specificity; 12 predicted patients were CT-confirmed with GO in a median of approximately six months.

The CDR3, cysteine through phenylalanine, is 16 amino acids long. The kept DNA is CDR3 alone, 48 bases in frame from the first base. The germline V gene sets CDR1 to SGHDT and CDR2 to YYEEEE. V lost 4 bases and J lost 4 bases, and the count of bases not matched to a germline gene is 13. As for this clonotype: Its antigen is still unknown. Base qualities are missing; no much larger clone stands one base away.

For repertoire sequencing, the TCR beta CDR3 regions were amplified from RNA transcripts. A first-round RT-PCR used HTBI primers with the Qiagen OneStep RT-PCR kit, followed by a second-round multiplex PCR, size selection and purification. The libraries underwent paired-end sequencing with 100 bp reads on an Illumina HiSeq2000. Per the authors' processing: Reads were processed with SOAPnuke, discarding reads with adapters, uncalled bases, mean Phred below 15, or no exact constant-primer or identifier match. COPE v1.2.5 was used to merge high-quality paired reads. Each unique nucleotide sequence was defined as a clonotype, and clonotypes were aligned to IMGT TRB V, D and J references with MiTCR v1.1. Only V-J combinations with frequency above 0.0001 were analysed, covering around 99% of repertoires. A TCR clonal expansion and chaos score per V-J combination was defined as the ratio of F50 clonal expansion to chaos observed in the TCRdist matrix. Welch's t-statistics and random forest were used to reduce the features to approximately 13 V-J combinations, which were then used as input to a naive Bayes classifier. The Morisita-Horn index was used to measure how similar the thyroid and blood repertoires were. TCRdb trimmed the raw reads at Q25, called clones with MiXCR and kept productive beta chains. Under each unique CDR3 protein, matching rows form one entry showing the most common genes and DNA. For this entry, the V and J calls and clone size follow TCRdb and not the study's own pipeline. For this sample the table gives approximately 1.2 million distinct CDR3 sequences, of which 35% to 40% were detected only once. 8.5% to 14% of the sample belongs to the ten largest clones.

Hyperthyroidism patients were newly diagnosed, were aged 18 to 65 years, and had a disease duration under 2 months. Anyone with other autoimmune diseases, uncontrolled infections, pregnancy or lactation was excluded from the study. Diagnosis relied on clinical symptoms, serum thyroxine, TRAb, thyroid ultrasound and orbital computed tomography. Trizol reagent was used to extract the total RNA, and its quality was then checked on an Agilent 2100 Bioanalyzer. Sequenced input: peripheral blood or thyroid tissue (not recorded which). This receptor was obtained from an adult man with Graves' hyperthyroidism. The sequence joins TRBV5-6 to TRBJ1-2; 7 bases in between match TRBD1. The DNA is as follows: TGTGCCAGCAGCCCGGACCTGGGACAGAACTCCTATGGCTACACCTTC. Its translation reads: CASSPDLGQNSYGYTF.